This TCR beta chain derives from a study of post-analysis software for immune sequencing data. Points from the study as a whole: TRBV5-6, TRBV5-1 and TRBV20-1 were among four or five TRBV segments more frequent in patients than controls.

The authors incorporated unique molecular identifiers into the TCR beta cDNA libraries. MiXCR was run by TCRdb on the PCR reads, yielding one entry per CDR3 protein. Here the sample spans 380,000 or so distinct CDR3 sequences, roughly 38% being singletons. A note on this clonotype: The antigen remains unidentified.

The V gene's germline CDR1 is SNHLY and CDR2 FYNNEI. The CDR3 consists of 14 residues. J was trimmed by 4 bases and V by 4 bases; bases with no gene match: 6. The chain links TRBV2 to TRBJ2-5, with 7 bases aligning to TRBD1. This clonotype originated in a girl aged 5-17 years with multiple sclerosis. Sequenced input: blood. The CDR3 protein is CASSGDRIRETQYF. As DNA, the CDR3 is TGTGCCAGCAGTGGGGACAGAATCCGAGAGACCCAGTACTTC.